One and the same sample provided the 8 T cell receptor beta chains below, sequenced in a study of beta chain features in type 1 diabetes. Expressed TCRB transcripts were sequenced because the entire RNA isolate underwent reverse transcription. Generated by immunoSEQ multiplex PCR, the TCRdb table keeps only in-frame clones and is missing some. This table has about half a million clones, about an eighth appearing once. Sequenced sample: naive CD4+ T cells from blood. The receptor set was obtained from a woman under 30 in good health.

This clone came up a few times. This chain's CDR3 is CASSPTREGYYGYTF. The CDR3 nucleotides are TGCGCCAGCAGCCCAACCCGGGAGGGCTACTATGGCTACACCTTC. J is TRBJ1-2 and V is TRBV4-3; D not certain. Germline values: CDR1 LGHNA, CDR2 YSLEER. The CDR3 loop spans 15 amino acids. V was pared by 4 bases and J by 3 bases, with 15 bases between.

The V call is TRBV29-1, the J call TRBJ2-7; TRBD1 might be the D (5 bases). The CDR3 contains 13 residues. V was trimmed by 4 bases and J by 5 bases, leaving 15 bases between them. The germline V gene encodes CDR1 SQVTM and CDR2 ANQGSEA. The CDR3 sequence is CSVAVGQLHEQYF. For the CDR3, the DNA is TGCAGCGTTGCCGTGGGGCAGCTCCACGAGCAGTACTTC.

This clone occurred a few times. Other DNA sequences of this sample code for an identical CDR3. The CDR3 DNA follows: TGCGCCAGCAGCTTGGGAGACACAGATACGCAGTATTTT. It encodes CASSLGDTDTQYF. The chain joins TRBV5-1 to TRBJ2-3; no definite D call. This CDR3 is 13 amino acids long. Per the germline V gene, CDR1 is SGHRS and CDR2 is YFSETQ. Trimming removed 0 bases at V and 2 bases at J, with 4 bases between.

The CDR3 sequence is CASSLDQGFQPQHF. The CDR3 nucleotides read TGTGCCAGCAGCTTAGACCAGGGGTTCCAGCCCCAGCATTTT. The chain is built from TRBV7-6 and TRBJ1-5; D is possibly TRBD1 (6 bases). The CDR3 loop spans 14 amino acids. The V end was cut by 1 base, the J end by 7 bases, with 11 bases between. Germline CDR1 and CDR2: SGHVS and FNYEAQ.

Only a few counts were recorded for this clone. The genes are TRBV21-1 and TRBJ2-5; the table's TRBD1 call for D was not verified on the DNA. TRBV21-1 is tagged as a pseudogene. This CDR3 has 16 amino acids. The CDR3 DNA is TGTGCCAGCAGCAAATATCTAGGTTGGGGCAGGTGGGCCCAGTACTTC. This translates into CASSKYLGWGRWAQYF.

This clone has only one observation. This sequence joins TRBV11-3 and TRBJ2-2; tentative D call: TRBD1 (5 bases). This CDR3 spans 15 amino acids. V shed 2 bases and J shed 2 bases, with 9 bases lying between them. From germline, CDR1 is SGHNT and CDR2 YENEEA. CDR3 sequence reads: CASSLWGRNTGELFF. The CDR3, as DNA: TGTGCCAGCAGCTTATGGGGCCGAAACACCGGGGAGCTGTTTTTT. Based on the CDR3 plus reference TRBV11-3 and TRBJ2-2, the full variable domain is EAGVVQSPRYKIIEKKQPVAFWCNPISGHNTLYWYLQNLGQGPELLIRYENEEAVDDSQLPKDRFSAERLKGVDSTLKIQPAELGDSAVYLCASSLWGRNTGELFFGEGSRLTVL.

This clone was detected ten times or more. CDR3 sequence: CASSKGVWGQSLWCF. In DNA, the CDR3 is TGTGCCAGCAGCAAAGGGGTTTGGGGACAGAGTTTATGGTGCTTC. The gene calls are TRBV21-1 and TRBJ2-4; the table's D call TRBD1 went unverified against the DNA. TRBV21-1 is described as a pseudogene. The CDR3 loop spans 15 amino acids.

In this sample, this clone turned up a few times. The chain carries TRBV29-1 and TRBJ2-2; 11 bases fit TRBD1. The CDR3 runs to 13 residues. Trimming removed 7 bases from V and 6 bases from J; junction bases left unmatched: 4. CDR1 is SQVTM, CDR2 ANQGSEA, per germline. Written as DNA, the CDR3 is TGCAGCGCCGGACAGGGGGCGGCCGGGGAGCTGTTTTTT. It is translated as CSAGQGAAGELFF.